Presented here are 25 T cell receptor beta chains from one specimen sequenced in a study of T cells in Graves' hyperthyroidism and ophthalmopathy. Regions amplified from RNA transcripts were the TCR beta CDR3 regions. RT-PCR in the first round (using the HTBI primer set) targeted the TCR CDR3. TCRdb used MiXCR to reprocess the multiplex PCR reads, holding one entry per CDR3 protein. The sample lists 600,000 to 800,000 distinct CDR3 sequences, around 40% occurring once. The sequenced sample was blood. The receptor set was obtained from a woman between 40 and 55 years old with Graves' hyperthyroidism.

This clonotype was counted many times. J is TRBJ1-1 and V is TRBV6-5; D uncertain. There are 13 residues in the CDR3. Trimming removed 2 bases at V and 3 bases at J, with 7 bases between. Germline V CDR1 and CDR2: MNHEY, SVGAGI. The CDR3 DNA reads as TGTGCCAGCAGTTACGGCGCAGACACTGAAGCTTTCTTT. Encoded protein: CASSYGADTEAFF.

In this sample, this clonotype turned up a few times. The gene calls are TRBV4-3 and TRBJ1-5; no definite D call. Per the germline V gene, CDR1 is LGHNA and CDR2 is YSLEER. The CDR3 is 14 residues long. Trimming removed 1 base from V and 2 bases from J, with 6 bases in between. DNA for the CDR3: TGCGCCAGCAGCCAAGTTTATGGCAATCAGCCCCAGCATTTT. Translating gives CASSQVYGNQPQHF.

The V gene is TRBV28, the J gene TRBJ1-5; D unresolved. V lost 6 bases and J 9 bases, leaving 9 bases between the germline ends. Germline V CDR1 and CDR2: MDHEN, SYDVKM. The CDR3 loop spans 11 amino acids. The CDR3 DNA reads TGTGCCAGCAGGTCGGTTTGGCCCCAGCATTTT. This gives the protein CASRSVWPQHF.

The V call is TRBV19, the J call TRBJ2-1; 10 bases map to TRBD2. The CDR3 has 15 residues. Germline lookup yields CDR1 LNHDA and CDR2 SQIVND (reference sequence). Unmatched junction bases numbered 7, after V lost 4 bases and J lost 7 bases. CDR3: CASSSPSGRGNEQFF. CDR3 nucleotide sequence: TGTGCCAGTAGTAGCCCTAGCGGGAGAGGGAATGAGCAGTTCTTC. The entire variable domain, with the rest obtained from reference TRBV19 and TRBJ2-1, is as follows: DGGITQSPKYLFRKEGQNVTLSCEQNLNHDAMYWYRQDPGQGLRLIYYSQIVNDFQKGDIAEGYSVSREKKESFPLTVTSAQKNPTAFYLCASSSPSGRGNEQFFGPGTRLTVL.

As for this clonotype: A much more abundant neighbour one base away suggests this may be a read error. This chain joins TRBV7-2 and TRBJ2-5; possibly TRBD2 for D (5 bases). Germline V gene data show CDR1 as SGHTA and CDR2 as FQGNSA. Trimming took off 6 bases at V and 9 bases at J, with 17 bases between the two ends. The CDR3 extends over 13 amino acids. As DNA, the CDR3 is TGTGCCAGCAGGCTAGGGTTCTCGGAGGCCCAGTACTTC. It encodes CASRLGFSEAQYF.

This chain uses TRBV29-1 with TRBJ2-7; D is possibly TRBD1 (6 bases). V lost 4 bases, J lost 2 bases, and 9 bases lay in between. CDR1 and CDR2 (germline): SQVTM, ANQGSEA. The CDR3 sequence is 12 residues long. Here the CDR3 DNA reads TGCAGCGTTGCCGGGACACCCTACGAGCAGTACTTC. It yields the protein CSVAGTPYEQYF.

Many counts were recorded for this clonotype. V and J are TRBV7-2 and TRBJ2-7; 10 bases line up with TRBD1. The CDR3 is made up of 15 amino acids. V trimming: 4 bases; J trimming: 1 base; junction bases outside the gene matches: 4. Germline V gene data show CDR1 as SGHTA and CDR2 as FQGNSA. Here the CDR3 DNA reads TGTGCCAGCAGCTACCGGGGACAGGGGTCCTACGAGCAGTACTTC. Residues: CASSYRGQGSYEQYF.

This clonotype was observed at least ten times. The V and J genes are TRBV6-5 and TRBJ2-6, with no clear D. The V end was cut by 7 bases, the J end by 3 bases, with 4 bases between. The CDR3 is made up of 12 amino acids. Germline V gene sequence: CDR1 MNHEY, CDR2 SVGAGI. CDR3 bases: TGTGCCAGCACAGGTGGGGCCAACGTCCTGACTTTC. Its protein product is CASTGGANVLTF.

This clonotype occurred many times. This chain joins TRBV9 and TRBJ1-3; no clear D gene. Germline V gene data show CDR1 as SGDLS and CDR2 as YYNGEE. The CDR3 covers 15 residues. Trimming took off 2 bases at V and 0 bases at J, with 9 bases between the two ends. The CDR3 reads CASSVTGSSGNTIYF. As DNA, the CDR3 is TGTGCCAGCAGCGTTACGGGGAGCTCTGGAAACACCATATATTTT.

The table lists this clonotype with a few counts. The genes are TRBV5-6 and TRBJ1-5; 10 positions agree with TRBD1. The CDR3 has 13 amino acids. CDR1 SGHDT and CDR2 YYEEEE come from the germline V gene. The ends lost 4 bases at V and 7 bases at J; junction bases unmatched: 2. CDR3 nucleotide sequence: TGTGCCAGCAGCCGGGGACAGGGGCAGCCCCAGCATTTT. It yields the protein CASSRGQGQPQHF. The whole variable domain, remainder taken from reference TRBV5-6 and TRBJ1-5, is DAGVTQSPTHLIKTRGQQVTLRCSPKSGHDTVSWYQQALGQGPQFIFQYYEEEERQRGNFPDRFSGHQFPNYSSELNVNALLLGDSALYLCASSRGQGQPQHFGDGTRLSIL.

The chain recombines TRBV7-2 with TRBJ1-2; D uncertain. The V and J ends lost 2 bases and 8 bases respectively, with 12 bases between them. CDR1 is SGHTA, CDR2 FQGNSA, per germline. The CDR3 spans 13 residues. The CDR3, as DNA: TGTGCCAGCAGCTTAAATGAGATGGAGGGCTACACCTTC. Its translation is CASSLNEMEGYTF.

V is TRBV6-5 and J is TRBJ2-7, with D possibly matching TRBD1 (6 bases). The CDR3 sequence is 15 residues long. Germline CDR1 MNHEY, CDR2 SVGAGI. Deletions cut 0 bases from V and 4 bases from J, with 13 bases between. As DNA, the CDR3 is TGTGCCAGCAGTTACTCGCCGGGACACTTTTACGAGCAGTACTTC. This gives the protein CASSYSPGHFYEQYF.

The chain uses TRBV6-1 and TRBJ1-1, with D unresolved. V dropped 6 bases and J dropped 6 bases, with 14 bases sitting between them. Germline V gene lookup returns CDR1 MNHNS and CDR2 SASEGT. This CDR3 spans 13 amino acids. The CDR3: CASSVGTDPEAFF. The CDR3 coding sequence is TGTGCCAGCAGCGTGGGAACAGATCCTGAAGCTTTCTTT.

This clonotype came up many times. J is TRBJ1-1 and V is TRBV20-1; D gene uncertain. V lost 4 bases and J lost 1, with 16 bases in between. The CDR3 is 15 amino acids. Germline V gene data show CDR1 as DFQATT and CDR2 as SNEGSKA (reference sequence). CDR3 protein: CSATDYTTANTEAFF. The CDR3 region has the DNA TGCAGTGCTACCGACTATACTACAGCGAACACTGAAGCTTTCTTT.

There are many counts of this clonotype. The DNA is omitted, as the CDR3 cannot be located on it reliably, and the CDR3 follows TCRdb's listing. The chain employs TRBV27 and TRBJ2-6; no DNA check was done on the table's D call, TRBD1. The length of the CDR3 is 14 amino acids, counting both ends. Germline CDR1 MNHEY, CDR2 SMNVEV (reference sequence). The CDR3 sequence: CASSFGAGANVLTF.

Only a few counts were recorded for this clonotype. This chain connects TRBV18 to TRBJ1-5, with 7 bases matching TRBD1. Germline CDR1 KGHSH, CDR2 LQKENI. V shed 5 bases, J shed 6 bases, and the junction held 10 bases outside the gene matches. The CDR3 is made up of 15 amino acids. CDR3 bases: TGTGCCAGCTCATCGGGACAGTCTTTGGGTCAGCCCCAGCATTTT. It yields the protein CASSSGQSLGQPQHF.

This chain joins TRBV12-3 or TRBV12-4 and TRBJ1-1; 10 positions match TRBD1. The ends lost 6 bases at V and 10 bases at J; junction bases unmatched: 8. This CDR3 is built from 13 residues. The CDR3 DNA reads as TGTGCCAGCAGGCACCGGGACAGGGGATCAGCTTTCTTT. This codes for CASRHRDRGSAFF.

This clonotype showed up just a few times. This chain links TRBV6-5 with TRBJ1-1; 7 positions agree with TRBD1. There are 14 residues in the CDR3. Trimming took 10 bases from V and 5 from J; bases not matched to a gene: 13. Germline V gene lookup returns CDR1 MNHEY and CDR2 SVGAGI. The CDR3 region is CATANRGLRTEAFF. The CDR3 coding sequence is TGTGCCACCGCGAACAGGGGATTGAGGACTGAAGCTTTCTTT.

The gene calls are TRBV29-1 and TRBJ1-2; no clear D. This CDR3 region has 13 residues. Germline V gene sequence: CDR1 SQVTM, CDR2 ANQGSEA. The V end lost 6 bases, the J end lost 4 bases, and 15 bases lay between the germline ends. The CDR3 region has the DNA TGCAGCGTAGACGGATCGGAAGTCTATGGCTACACCTTC. The encoded protein is CSVDGSEVYGYTF. The whole variable domain, filled in from reference TRBV29-1 and TRBJ1-2, reads SAVISQKPSRDICQRGTSLTIQCQVDSQVTMMFWYRQQPGQSLTLIATANQGSEATYESGFVIDKFPISRPNLTFSTLTVSNMSPEDSSIYLCSVDGSEVYGYTFGSGTRLTVV.

This clonotype was found a few times. The rearrangement links TRBV6-5 to TRBJ1-2; 10 nucleotides line up with TRBD1. The V gene's germline CDR1 is MNHEY and CDR2 SVGAGI. The trim removed 5 bases at V and 7 bases at J, leaving 10 bases unmatched. This CDR3 is built from 15 residues. The CDR3 region is CASSLQGQGWGGYTF. Here the CDR3 DNA reads TGTGCCAGCAGTCTCCAGGGACAGGGGTGGGGTGGCTACACCTTC.

The V and J genes are TRBV10-1 and TRBJ2-7; 11 positions match TRBD2. This CDR3 is 16 amino acids long. Germline lookup yields CDR1 WNHNN and CDR2 SYGVQD (reference sequence). J lost 6 bases, V lost 6 bases, and 13 bases had no gene match. The CDR3 DNA reads as TGCGCCAGCAGCCCTATAGCGGGAGGGCCCAGTAGCGAGCAGTACTTC. Protein sequence: CASSPIAGGPSSEQYF.

This clonotype was seen many times. The chain joins TRBV5-8 to TRBJ1-2, with a possible D match to TRBD1 (5 bases). V was pared by 3 bases and J by 4 bases, with 13 bases between. Germline assignment: CDR1 SGHTS and CDR2 YDEGEE. CDR3 length equals 14 residues. The CDR3 DNA follows: TGTGCCAGCAGCTCCGGTGGGGGGGTCTATGGCTACACCTTC. This gives the protein CASSSGGGVYGYTF.

This clonotype has a single count. The V and J genes are TRBV28 and TRBJ1-1; unclear D gene. The V end was cut by 7 bases, the J end by 3 bases, with 24 bases between. Germline lookup yields CDR1 MDHEN and CDR2 SYDVKM. CDR3 length: 17 residues. The CDR3 DNA is TGTGCCAGCATTACCGCGGCGAAGGGAGTAGGACACACTGAAGCTTTCTTT. This sequence encodes CASITAAKGVGHTEAFF.

This clonotype turned up a few times. The chain couples TRBV2 to TRBJ1-5, with D possibly matching TRBD1 (6 bases). CDR1 and CDR2 from the germline V gene are SNHLY and FYNNEI. CDR3 length: 13 residues. Trimming cost V 11 bases and J 7 bases, with 18 bases left between them. Here the CDR3 DNA reads TGTGCCTGGGGTTCTCAGGGGAAACAGCCCCAGCATTTT. Its translation is CAWGSQGKQPQHF.

This clonotype was seen repeatedly, ten times or more. The CDR3 bases are TGTGCCAGCAGTTACCAGGGCCTAAACACTGAAGCTTTCTTT. Its translation: CASSYQGLNTEAFF. The chain is built from TRBV6-5 and TRBJ1-1, with D possibly matching TRBD1 (5 bases). Germline CDR1 reads MNHEY; CDR2 reads SVGAGI. The V end lost 2 bases, the J end lost 2 bases, and 9 bases lay between the germline ends. CDR3 length: 14 amino acids.